Given below is one T cell receptor (beta chain) in context. Its specificity is unknown. This sample is part of a study of OX40 agonist ivuxolimab in advanced cancers. Study-level information: Ivuxolimab is a fully human IgG2 antibody that activates OX40 (CD134). Two cutaneous melanoma patients and one hepatocellular carcinoma patient, three in all, had partial responses.

Sequencing used immunoSEQ multiplex PCR; TCRdb keeps in-frame clones, though not all of them. There are approximately 67,000 clones in the sample; around 83% occur only once, and 2% to 2.5% lies in the top ten. Study-wide results and limits: Clonal expansion from baseline to week 6 occurred in both CD4+ and CD8+ T cells.

The CDR3 loop spans 15 amino acids. From germline, CDR1 is MNHEY and CDR2 SMNVEV (reference sequence). J gave up 5 bases and V 5 bases, and 10 bases lay outside the gene matches. The sample here was CD4+ or CD8+ T cells sorted from blood, taken in a trial of the OX40 agonist ivuxolimab. The receptor's source is an adult with an advanced solid tumor such as melanoma, head and neck, liver or kidney cancer. The chain has TRBV27 and TRBJ2-5; 8 nucleotides line up with TRBD2. The CDR3 protein is CASSPTGGLYETQYF. The CDR3, as DNA: TGTGCCAGCAGTCCAACGGGGGGGCTTTATGAGACCCAGTACTTC.